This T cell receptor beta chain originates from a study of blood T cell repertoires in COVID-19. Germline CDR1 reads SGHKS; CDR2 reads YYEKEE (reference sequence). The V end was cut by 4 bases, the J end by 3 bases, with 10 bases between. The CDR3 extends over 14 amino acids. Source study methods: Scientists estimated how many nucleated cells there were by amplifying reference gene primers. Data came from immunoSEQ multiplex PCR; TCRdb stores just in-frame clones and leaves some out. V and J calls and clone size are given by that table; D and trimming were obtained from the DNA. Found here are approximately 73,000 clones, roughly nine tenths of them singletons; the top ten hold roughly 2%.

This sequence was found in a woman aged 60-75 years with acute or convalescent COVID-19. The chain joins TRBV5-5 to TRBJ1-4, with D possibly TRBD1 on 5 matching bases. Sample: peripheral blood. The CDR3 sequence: CASSAGESNEKLFF. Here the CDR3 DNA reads TGTGCCAGCAGCGCGGGGGAATCTAATGAAAAACTGTTTTTT.